The 2 T cell receptor beta chains listed next were all sequenced from one sample in a study of blood T cell repertoires in COVID-19. Here immunoSEQ multiplex PCR was the method, and the copy in TCRdb shows in-frame clones only, minus some. The data show fewer than 350,000 clones, around 89% seen once. The sample consisted of peripheral blood. The receptors were gathered from a man aged 35 to 55 with acute or convalescent COVID-19.

The chain couples TRBV7-2 to TRBJ1-2; D perhaps matches TRBD1 (6 bases). The CDR3 runs 14 residues. The V gene lost 5 bases and the J gene lost 1 base, with 11 bases spanning the gap. Germline CDR1 and CDR2: SGHTA and FQGNSA. The CDR3 nucleotides are TGTGCCAGCAGCGCGCGGACAGATAACTATGGCTACACCTTC. Amino acid sequence: CASSARTDNYGYTF.

The J gene is TRBJ1-5, the V gene TRBV19; a possible D gene is TRBD1 (5 bases). Trimming took off 5 bases at V and 7 bases at J, with 12 bases between the two ends. Germline V gives CDR1 LNHDA, CDR2 SQIVND (reference sequence). This CDR3 region has 13 residues. CDR3 nucleotide sequence: TGTGCCAGTAGTCTCGCAGGGCAACAGCCCCAGCATTTT. Its protein product is CASSLAGQQPQHF.